Each of the 9 T cell receptor beta chains below was sequenced from the same sample in a study of blood T cell repertoires in COVID-19. Here immunoSEQ multiplex PCR was the method, and the copy in TCRdb shows in-frame clones only, minus some. The table lists tens of thousands of clones, about 73% of them singletons. Sequencing used peripheral blood. The receptors were gathered from a woman aged 80 or over with acute or convalescent COVID-19.

This clone was picked up a small number of times. This chain connects TRBV6-2 or TRBV6-3 to TRBJ2-1; TRBD2 matches 9 bases. The V gene's germline CDR1 is MNHEY and CDR2 SVGEGT. The CDR3 extends over 15 amino acids. Unmatched junction bases numbered 4, after V lost 4 bases and J lost 3 bases. The CDR3 reads CASSWTSVGYNEQFF. CDR3 nucleotide sequence: TGTGCCAGCAGTTGGACTAGCGTCGGCTACAATGAGCAGTTCTTC.

This sequence joins TRBV19 and TRBJ2-7; 7 bases map to TRBD2. The CDR3 totals 14 residues. The germline V gene encodes CDR1 LNHDA and CDR2 SQIVND (reference sequence). Losses at the gene ends were 3 bases for V and 5 bases for J; bases not matched to a gene: 7. The CDR3 DNA is TGTGCCAGTAGTATGGCAGGGAGGGAAGACGAGCAGTACTTC. This codes for CASSMAGREDEQYF.

For the CDR3, the DNA is TGTGCCAGCAGCGTCGCACCAGTATCCGGGCGGGATGAGCAGTTCTTC. Translated: CASSVAPVSGRDEQFF. The rearrangement links TRBV9 to TRBJ2-1, with D possibly matching TRBD2 (5 bases). CDR3 length: 16 amino acids. Trimming left V 2 bases short and J 8 bases short, with 20 bases between. Germline V CDR1 and CDR2: SGDLS, YYNGEE.

The rearrangement uses TRBV4-3 and TRBJ2-7; 7 bases line up with TRBD2. In germline, CDR1 is LGHNA, CDR2 YSLEER. The junction had 15 bases not matched to a gene; V was cut back by 0 bases and J by 7 bases. This CDR3 is 17 amino acids long. CDR3 nucleotide sequence: TGCGCCAGCAGCCAAGATCGGGCTAGCGGACGGCCCAAAGAGCAGTACTTC. This codes for CASSQDRASGRPKEQYF.

This clone is labeled medium-sized (0.01 to 0.1%). The chain recombines TRBV5-6 with TRBJ2-5, with 9 bases matching TRBD2. Germline V gene lookup returns CDR1 SGHDT and CDR2 YYEEEE. J lost 3 bases, V lost 0 bases, and 6 bases had no gene match. The CDR3 length is 16 residues. The CDR3 DNA is TGTGCCAGCAGCTTGGGTTCGGGACTAGCAGAAGAGACCCAGTACTTC. It codes for CASSLGSGLAEETQYF.

The chain has TRBV19 and TRBJ1-2; weak D call: TRBD1 (6 bases). CDR3 length: 15 residues. Trimming removed 3 bases at V and 8 bases at J, with 19 bases between. Germline V gene sequence: CDR1 LNHDA, CDR2 SQIVND (reference sequence). CDR3 DNA sequence: TGTGCCAGTAGTATGGGGCCGGGACAACGGGGCGGCTACACCTTC. Translated, it gives CASSMGPGQRGGYTF.

The rearrangement uses TRBV11-3 and TRBJ2-3; tentative D call: TRBD2 (6 bases). CDR1 SGHNT and CDR2 YENEEA come from the germline V gene. The CDR3 is made up of 15 amino acids. The V and J ends lost 3 bases and 0 bases respectively, with 10 bases between them. The CDR3 DNA reads TGTGCCAGCAGCTTGGGGGGAACTAGCACAGATACGCAGTATTTT. The encoded protein is CASSLGGTSTDTQYF.

The genes are TRBV19 and TRBJ2-2; D is possibly TRBD2 (5 bases). CDR3 length: 13 residues. Trimming removed 6 bases from V and 9 bases from J, with 14 bases in between. Looked up from germline, CDR1 is LNHDA and CDR2 is SQIVND (reference sequence). CDR3 coding DNA: TGTGCCAGTAGCTCCCTAGCTTTCCGGGAGCTGTTTTTT. Translated, it gives CASSSLAFRELFF.

This chain links TRBV28 with TRBJ1-2; tentatively, D is TRBD1 (6 bases). Trimming pared 4 bases from V and 0 bases from J, leaving 24 bases between. This CDR3 is built from 19 residues. CDR1 MDHEN and CDR2 SYDVKM come from the germline V gene. The chain's CDR3 is CASSSYPRTVDTSNYGYTF. Written as DNA, the CDR3 is TGTGCCAGCAGTTCATATCCCCGGACAGTGGATACGTCTAACTATGGCTACACCTTC.